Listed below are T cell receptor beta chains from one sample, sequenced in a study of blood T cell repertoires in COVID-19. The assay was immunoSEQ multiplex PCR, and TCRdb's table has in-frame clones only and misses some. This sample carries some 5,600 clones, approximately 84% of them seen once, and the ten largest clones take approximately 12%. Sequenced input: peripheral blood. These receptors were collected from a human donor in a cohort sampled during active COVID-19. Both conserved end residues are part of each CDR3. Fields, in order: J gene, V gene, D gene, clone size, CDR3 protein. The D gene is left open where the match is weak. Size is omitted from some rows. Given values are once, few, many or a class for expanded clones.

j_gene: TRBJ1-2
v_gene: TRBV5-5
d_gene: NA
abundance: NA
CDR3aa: CASSLGTDYGYTF

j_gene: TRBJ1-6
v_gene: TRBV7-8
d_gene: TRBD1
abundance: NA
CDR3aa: CASSLAAQGGLHF

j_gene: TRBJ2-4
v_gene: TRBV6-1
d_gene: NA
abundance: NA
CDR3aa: CASSEGTGSGIQYF

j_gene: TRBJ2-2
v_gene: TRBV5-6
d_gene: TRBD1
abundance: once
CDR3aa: CASSFWDRANTGELFF

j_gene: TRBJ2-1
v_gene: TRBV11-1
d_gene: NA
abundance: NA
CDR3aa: CASSITAAGNNEQFF

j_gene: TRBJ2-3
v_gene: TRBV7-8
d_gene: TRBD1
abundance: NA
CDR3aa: CASTLTGTGGYITQYF

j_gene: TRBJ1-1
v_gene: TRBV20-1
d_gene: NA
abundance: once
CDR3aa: CSASPSRLAEAFF

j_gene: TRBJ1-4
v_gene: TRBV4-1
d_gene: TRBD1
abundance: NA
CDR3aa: CASSQGDRGKGCEKLFF

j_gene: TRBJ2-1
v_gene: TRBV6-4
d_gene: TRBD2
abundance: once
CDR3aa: CASRRSSGSSYNEQFF

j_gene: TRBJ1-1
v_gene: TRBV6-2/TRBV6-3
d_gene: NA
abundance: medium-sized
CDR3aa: CASSPTENTEAFF

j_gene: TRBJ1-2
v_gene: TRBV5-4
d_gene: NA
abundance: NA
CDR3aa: CASTRRGPGRGGYTF

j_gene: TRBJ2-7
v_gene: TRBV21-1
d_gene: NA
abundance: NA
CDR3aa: CARHRVSHYEQYF

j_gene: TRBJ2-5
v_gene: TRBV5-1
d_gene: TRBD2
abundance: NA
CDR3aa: CASSEVPGLAGVETQYF

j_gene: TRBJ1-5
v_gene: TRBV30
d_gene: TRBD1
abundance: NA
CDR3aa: CAWSQPTGNNQPQHF

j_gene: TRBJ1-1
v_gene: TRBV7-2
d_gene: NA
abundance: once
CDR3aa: CASSFGGNIVEAFF

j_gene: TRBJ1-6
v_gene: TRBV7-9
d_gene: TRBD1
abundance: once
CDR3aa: CASSGGTDNSPLHF

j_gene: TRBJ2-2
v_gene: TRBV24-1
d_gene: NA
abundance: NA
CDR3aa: CATSSPGLNTGELFF

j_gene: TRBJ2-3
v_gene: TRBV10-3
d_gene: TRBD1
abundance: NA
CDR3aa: CAIGQGTDTQYF

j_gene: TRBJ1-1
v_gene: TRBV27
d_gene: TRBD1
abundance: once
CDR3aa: CASSTRQGGTAFF

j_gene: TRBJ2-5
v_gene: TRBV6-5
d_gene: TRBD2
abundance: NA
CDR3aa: CASSYGNPGLAETQYF

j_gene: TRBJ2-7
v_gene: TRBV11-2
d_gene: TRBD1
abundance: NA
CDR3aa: CASSLVPNRGNEQYF

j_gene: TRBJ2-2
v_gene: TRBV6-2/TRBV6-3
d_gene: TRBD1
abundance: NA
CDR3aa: CASSYTGGRTGELFF

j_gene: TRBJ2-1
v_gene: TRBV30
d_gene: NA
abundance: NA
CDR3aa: CAWSVTRGNEQFF

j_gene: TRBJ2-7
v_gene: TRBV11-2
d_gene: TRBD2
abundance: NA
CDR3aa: CASSPRGLAGGSSYEQYF

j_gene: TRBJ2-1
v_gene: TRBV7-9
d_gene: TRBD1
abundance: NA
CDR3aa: CASSRTGGINEQFF

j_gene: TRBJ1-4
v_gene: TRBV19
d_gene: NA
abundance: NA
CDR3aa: CASSIWDIATNEKLFF

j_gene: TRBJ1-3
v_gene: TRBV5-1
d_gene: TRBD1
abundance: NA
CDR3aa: CASSWDRAADTIYF

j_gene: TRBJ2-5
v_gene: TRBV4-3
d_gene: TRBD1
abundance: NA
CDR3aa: CASSQVRGTVQETQYF

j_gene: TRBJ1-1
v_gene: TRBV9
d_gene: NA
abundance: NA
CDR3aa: CASTQGKVGTEAFF

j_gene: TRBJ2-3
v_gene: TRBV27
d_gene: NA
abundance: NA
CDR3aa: CASSSLAATDTQYF

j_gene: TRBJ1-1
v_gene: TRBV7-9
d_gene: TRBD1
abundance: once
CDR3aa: CATDTGGAGEAFF

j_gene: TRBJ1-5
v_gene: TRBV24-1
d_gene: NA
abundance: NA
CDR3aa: CATTRSRVGRQPQHF

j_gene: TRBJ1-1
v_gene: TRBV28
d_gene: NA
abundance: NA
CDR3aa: CASTRPRVRSTEAFF

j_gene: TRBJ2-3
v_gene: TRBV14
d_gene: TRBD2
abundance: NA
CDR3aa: CASSEGLAGHSTDTQYF

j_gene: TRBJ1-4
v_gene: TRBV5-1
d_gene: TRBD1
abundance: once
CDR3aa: CASSLRDRPSNEKLFF

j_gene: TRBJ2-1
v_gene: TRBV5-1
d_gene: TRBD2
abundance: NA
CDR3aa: CASNGLAGSYNEQFF

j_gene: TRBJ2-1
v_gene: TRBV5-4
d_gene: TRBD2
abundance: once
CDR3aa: CASSGTSGSGNEQFF

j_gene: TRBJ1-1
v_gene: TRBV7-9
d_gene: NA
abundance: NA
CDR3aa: CASSLGTQNTEAFF

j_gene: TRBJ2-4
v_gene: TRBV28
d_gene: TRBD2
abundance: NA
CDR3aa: CASTTGLALAKNIQYF

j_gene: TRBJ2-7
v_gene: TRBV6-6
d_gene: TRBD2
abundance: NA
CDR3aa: CASRTSGGNSYEQYF

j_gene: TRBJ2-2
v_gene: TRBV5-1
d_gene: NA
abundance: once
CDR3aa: CASSSGANTGELFF

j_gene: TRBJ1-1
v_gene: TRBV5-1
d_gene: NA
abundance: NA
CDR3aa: CASSLGLQGTEAFF

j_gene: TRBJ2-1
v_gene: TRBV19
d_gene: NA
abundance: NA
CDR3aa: CASSIPGGSEQFF

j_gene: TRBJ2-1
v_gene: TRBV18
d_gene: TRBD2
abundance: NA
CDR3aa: CASSRLAGGQREEQFF

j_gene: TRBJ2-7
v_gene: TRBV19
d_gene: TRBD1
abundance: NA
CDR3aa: CANSGTGREQYF

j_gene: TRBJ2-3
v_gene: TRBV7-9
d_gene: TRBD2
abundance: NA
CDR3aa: CASSPPPGLAGDTQYF

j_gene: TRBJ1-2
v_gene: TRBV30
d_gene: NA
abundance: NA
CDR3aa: CAWSDPPSGYTF

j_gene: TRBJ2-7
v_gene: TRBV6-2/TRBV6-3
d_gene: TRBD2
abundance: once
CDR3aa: CASSSQLADITYEQYF

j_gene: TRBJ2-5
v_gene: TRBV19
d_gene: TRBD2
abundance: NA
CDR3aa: CASEDLDAGDQETQYF

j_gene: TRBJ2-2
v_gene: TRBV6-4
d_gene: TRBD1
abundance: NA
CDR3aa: CASTKPRVIPGQALTGELFF

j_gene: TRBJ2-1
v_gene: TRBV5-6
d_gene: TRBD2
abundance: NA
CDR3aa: CASSLPSGRNEQFF

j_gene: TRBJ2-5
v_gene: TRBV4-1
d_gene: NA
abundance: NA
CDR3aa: CASSPSPTVKETQYF

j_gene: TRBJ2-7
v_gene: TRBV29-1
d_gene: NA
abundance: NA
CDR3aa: CSARESYEQYF